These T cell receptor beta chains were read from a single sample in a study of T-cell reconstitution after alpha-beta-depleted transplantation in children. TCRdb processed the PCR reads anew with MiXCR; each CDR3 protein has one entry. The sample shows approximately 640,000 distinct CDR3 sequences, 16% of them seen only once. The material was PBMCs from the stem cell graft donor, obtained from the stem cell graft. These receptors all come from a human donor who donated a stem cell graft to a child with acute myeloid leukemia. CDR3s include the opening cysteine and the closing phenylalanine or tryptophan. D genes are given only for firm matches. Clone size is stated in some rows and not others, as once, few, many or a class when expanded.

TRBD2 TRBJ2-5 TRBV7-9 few CASSLASGGEETQYF TGTGCCAGCAGCTTAGCAAGCGGGGGCGAAGAGACCCAGTACTTC
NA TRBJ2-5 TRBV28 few CASSFVSVRETQYF TGTGCCAGCAGTTTCGTGTCAGTCCGCGAGACCCAGTACTTC
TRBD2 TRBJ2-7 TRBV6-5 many CASSYGTSYEQYF TGTGCCAGCAGTTACGGGACTAGTTACGAGCAGTACTTC
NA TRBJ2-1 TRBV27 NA CASSSGGSEQFF TGTGCCAGCAGTTCTGGGGGAAGTGAGCAGTTCTTC
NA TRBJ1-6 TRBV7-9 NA CASSLDSTGLGSPLHF TGTGCCAGCAGCTTAGATTCTACAGGGCTGGGTTCACCCCTCCACTTT
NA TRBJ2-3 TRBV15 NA CATSRDLSPRDTQYF TGTGCCACCAGCAGAGATCTTTCGCCTCGAGATACGCAGTATTTT
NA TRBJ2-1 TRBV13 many CASSLGLKQHSYNEQFF TGTGCCAGCAGCTTAGGCCTCAAGCAGCACTCCTACAATGAGCAGTTCTTC
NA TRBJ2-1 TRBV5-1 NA CASSLGPATYNEQFF TGCGCCAGCAGCTTGGGACCGGCCACCTACAATGAGCAGTTCTTC
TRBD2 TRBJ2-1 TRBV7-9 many CASSLEGLPMNEQFF TGTGCCAGCAGCTTAGAGGGACTACCGATGAATGAGCAGTTCTTC
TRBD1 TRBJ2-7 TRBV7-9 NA CASSQGITGGPYEQYF TGTGCCAGCAGCCAGGGGATTACAGGGGGCCCCTACGAGCAGTACTTC
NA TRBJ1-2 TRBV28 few CASSLIGRDYGYTF TGTGCCAGCAGTTTAATCGGCAGGGACTATGGCTACACCTTC
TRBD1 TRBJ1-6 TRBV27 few CASTGTGRNSPLHF TGTGCCAGCACCGGGACAGGGCGGAATTCACCCCTCCACTTT
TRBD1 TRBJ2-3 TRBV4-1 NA CASSPNHGTGVRDTQYF TGCGCCAGCAGCCCGAACCACGGGACAGGGGTAAGAGATACGCAGTATTTT
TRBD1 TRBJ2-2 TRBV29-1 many CSVHLGTANGELFF TGCAGCGTCCACCTCGGGACAGCCAACGGGGAGCTGTTTTTT
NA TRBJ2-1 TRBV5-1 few CASSLPFGGDNEQFF TGCGCCAGCAGCCTCCCTTTCGGGGGAGACAATGAGCAGTTCTTC
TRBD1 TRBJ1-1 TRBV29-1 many CSVGQGKGVTEAFF TGCAGCGTCGGACAGGGGAAGGGTGTCACTGAAGCTTTCTTT
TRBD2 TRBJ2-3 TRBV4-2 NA CASSQEGTSGWTSTDTQYF TGTGCCAGCAGCCAAGAAGGGACTAGCGGGTGGACTAGCACAGATACGCAGTATTTT